These 22 T cell receptor beta chains were all obtained from the same sample, sequenced in a study of Graves' ophthalmopathy and Graves' hyperthyroidism. Beta-chain TCR CDR3 regions were amplified from RNA transcripts. HTBI primers primed a first-round RT-PCR, and a second-round multiplex PCR followed. TCRdb re-called the multiplex PCR reads through MiXCR, storing one row per CDR3 protein. The table records fewer than 400,000 distinct CDR3 sequences, about 17% of them present only once. Specimen: peripheral blood. Receptors originate from a woman aged 18-29 years with Graves' ophthalmopathy.

For the CDR3, the DNA is TGTGCCAGCAGTTATTTCGCGACAGGCCTCTTCAGCTACACCTTC. Translation gives CASSYFATGLFSYTF. The genes are TRBV6-5 and TRBJ1-2; D may be TRBD1 (6 bases). Looked up from germline, CDR1 is MNHEY and CDR2 is SVGAGI. The CDR3 runs to 15 residues. The V end lost 3 bases, the J end lost 9 bases, and 20 bases lay between the germline ends.

Ten or more counts support this clonotype. The V gene is TRBV2, the J gene TRBJ1-6; D call uncertain. Trimming stripped 8 bases from V and 7 bases from J, with 15 bases between. Germline V lookup: CDR1 SNHLY, CDR2 FYNNEI. CDR3 length: 14 amino acids. CDR3 in amino acids: CASLGRSNNSPLHF. The CDR3 DNA reads TGTGCCAGCCTCGGCCGATCTAACAATTCACCCCTCCACTTT.

This clonotype occurred many times. The chain combines TRBV27 with TRBJ2-7, with D perhaps TRBD1 (6 bases). V was shortened by 3 bases and J by 0 bases, with 12 bases between the two germline ends. Germline V gene lookup returns CDR1 MNHEY and CDR2 SMNVEV (reference sequence). CDR3 size: 15 residues. In DNA form, the CDR3 reads TGTGCCAGCAGTTTCTCCAGGGGAATCTCCTACGAGCAGTACTTC. Translating it yields CASSFSRGISYEQYF.

This clonotype came up many times. The rearrangement joins TRBV25-1 to TRBJ1-6; weak D call: TRBD1 (6 bases). In germline, CDR1 is MGHDK, CDR2 SYGVNS. Trimming left V 4 bases short and J 0 bases short, with 13 bases between. The CDR3 sequence is 17 residues long. CDR3 sequence (DNA): TGTGCCAGCAGTGCACGAACAGGGAGCTCCTATAATTCACCCCTCCACTTT. This codes for CASSARTGSSYNSPLHF. Full variable domain (outside the CDR3, taken from reference TRBV25-1 and TRBJ1-6): EADIYQTPRYLVIGTGKKITLECSQTMGHDKMYWYQQDPGMELHLIHYSYGVNSTEKGDLSSESTVSRIRTEHFPLTLESARPSHTSQYLCASSARTGSSYNSPLHFGNGTRLTVT.

This clonotype was observed a handful of times. This chain uses TRBV12-3 or TRBV12-4 with TRBJ2-5; 11 bases are a match to TRBD2. The CDR3 runs 15 residues. With V trimmed by 6 bases and J by 3 bases, 6 bases remained unmatched. The chain's CDR3 is CASSQTSGTEETQYF. The CDR3 DNA reads TGTGCCAGCAGCCAGACTAGCGGGACTGAAGAGACCCAGTACTTC.

This clonotype was detected ten times or more. The chain employs TRBV7-2 and TRBJ2-5; D is uncertain. The ends were cut back, 5 bases at V and 1 base at J, with 11 bases in the middle. The CDR3 is made up of 14 amino acids. Germline assignment: CDR1 SGHTA and CDR2 FQGNSA. As DNA, the CDR3 is TGTGCCAGCAGCAAAGGTGGGTCCCAAGAGACCCAGTACTTC. It codes for CASSKGGSQETQYF.

This clonotype showed up many times. V is TRBV5-1 and J is TRBJ1-1; 8 bases line up with TRBD1. Germline V gene data show CDR1 as SGHRS and CDR2 as YFSETQ. V lost 8 bases and J lost 0; bases outside the gene matches: 12. This CDR3 spans 16 amino acids. In nucleotides, the CDR3 is TGCGCCAGTGACCGGGACAGGAGATTGATGAACACTGAAGCTTTCTTT. Translated, it gives CASDRDRRLMNTEAFF.

The V call is TRBV6-1, the J call TRBJ1-2; D may be TRBD1 (5 bases). Germline-derived CDR1 and CDR2 are MNHNS and SASEGT. This CDR3 spans 14 amino acids. V gave up 6 bases and J gave up 6 bases, with 17 bases separating them. The CDR3: CASSRDARRHGYTF. The CDR3 DNA is TGTGCCAGCAGCAGGGATGCTCGAAGGCATGGCTACACCTTC.

This clonotype was seen many times. This chain uses TRBV5-1 with TRBJ1-5; the D gene is possibly TRBD1 (6 bases). Trimming stripped 0 bases from V and 4 bases from J, with 8 bases between. Looked up from germline, CDR1 is SGHRS and CDR2 is YFSETQ. This CDR3 spans 14 amino acids. The CDR3 DNA follows: TGCGCCAGCAGCTTGGGGGACATTAATCAGCCCCAGCATTTT. This encodes CASSLGDINQPQHF. Together with reference TRBV5-1 and TRBJ1-5, the CDR3 gives the full variable domain: KAGVTQTPRYLIKTRGQQVTLSCSPISGHRSVSWYQQTPGQGLQFLFEYFSETQRNKGNFPGRFSGRQFSNSRSEMNVSTLELGDSALYLCASSLGDINQPQHFGDGTRLSIL.

This clonotype showed up many times. The rearrangement joins TRBV6-5 to TRBJ2-2; a weak D match, TRBD1 (6 bases). Germline lookup yields CDR1 MNHEY and CDR2 SVGAGI. The CDR3 contains 15 residues. V was shortened by 2 bases and J by 0 bases, with 7 bases between the two germline ends. CDR3 bases: TGTGCCAGCAGTTACAGGACAGCGAACACCGGGGAGCTGTTTTTT. Protein sequence: CASSYRTANTGELFF.

The sample holds many counts of this clonotype. CDR3 sequence (DNA): TGCGCCAGCAGCTTGGGGGACGGACGCCATAATTCACCCCTCCACTTT. Its protein is CASSLGDGRHNSPLHF. This chain links TRBV5-1 with TRBJ1-6; perhaps TRBD1 as D (5 bases). The germline V and J ends were trimmed by 0 bases and 5 bases, with 12 bases remaining between them. The CDR3 spans 16 residues. The germline V gene has CDR1 SGHRS and CDR2 YFSETQ.

This clonotype came up many times. This chain connects TRBV5-1 to TRBJ2-2, with D uncertain. This CDR3 is 16 amino acids long. V shed 4 bases and J shed 0 bases, with 13 bases lying between them. From germline, CDR1 is SGHRS and CDR2 YFSETQ. CDR3: CASSPVAATNTGELFF. The CDR3, as DNA: TGCGCCAGCAGCCCGGTGGCGGCGACGAACACCGGGGAGCTGTTTTTT.

Ten or more counts support this clonotype. The chain is built from TRBV28 and TRBJ2-7; weak D call: TRBD2 (5 bases). V was trimmed by 2 bases and J by 3 bases, leaving 14 bases between them. Germline CDR1 reads MDHEN; CDR2 reads SYDVKM. This CDR3 spans 15 amino acids. The CDR3 DNA sequence: TGTGCCAGCAGTTTACTTGGACTGGGATACTACGAGCAGTACTTC. Encoded protein: CASSLLGLGYYEQYF.

The sample holds many counts of this clonotype. CDR3 sequence: CASRGLADVGEQYF. CDR3 nucleotide sequence: TGTGCCAGCAGAGGACTAGCGGACGTGGGGGAGCAGTACTTC. The J gene is TRBJ2-7, the V gene TRBV6-5; 10 positions agree with TRBD2. CDR1 is MNHEY and CDR2 is SVGAGI in the germline V gene. V shed 6 bases and J 7 bases; nucleotides not matched to a gene: 9. The CDR3 is 14 amino acids.

This clonotype occurred many times. The chain recombines TRBV7-8 with TRBJ2-7, with 7 bases matching TRBD2. The CDR3 spans 18 residues. V shed 2 bases and J 1 base; nucleotides not matched to a gene: 14. Per germline, CDR1 SGHVS and CDR2 FQNEAQ. The CDR3, as DNA: TGTGCCAGCAGCTTATCTGTGGGAGGGTCGCGAAGGTCCTACGAGCAGTACTTC. It yields the protein CASSLSVGGSRRSYEQYF.

In its sample, this clonotype was seen many times. The chain carries TRBV24-1 and TRBJ1-2; 7 nucleotides line up with TRBD1. The CDR3 sequence is 15 residues long. With V trimmed by 4 bases and J by 4 bases, 8 bases remained unmatched. In germline, CDR1 is KGHDR, CDR2 SFDVKD. CDR3: CATSEDDREAYGYTF. CDR3 in DNA: TGTGCCACCAGTGAGGACGACAGGGAAGCCTATGGCTACACCTTC.

This clonotype was seen many times. The CDR3 here is CASSRSGTQYF. The CDR3 DNA follows: TGTGCCAGTAGCCGGTCGGGGACCCAGTACTTC. The rearrangement uses TRBV19 and TRBJ2-5; D not resolved. The CDR3 loop spans 11 amino acids. The germline V gene has CDR1 LNHDA and CDR2 SQIVND (reference sequence). Trimming took off 6 bases at V and 7 bases at J, with 9 bases between the two ends.

Many counts were recorded for this clonotype. The rearrangement uses TRBV11-2 and TRBJ2-2, with TRBD1 as a possible D gene (6 bases). This CDR3 region has 15 residues. Germline CDR1 reads SGHAT; CDR2 reads FQNNGV. Deletions cut 5 bases from V and 5 bases from J, with 15 bases between. The CDR3 sequence: CASSPSTTGTGELFF. The DNA of the CDR3 is TGTGCCAGCAGCCCATCCACAACAGGGACCGGGGAGCTGTTTTTT.

This clonotype occurred many times. Written as DNA, the CDR3 is TGTGCCAGCAGGCCCTTTCTTAGCTCTGGAAACACCATATATTTT. Protein: CASRPFLSSGNTIYF. The genes are TRBV13 and TRBJ1-3; D gene uncertain. V lost 6 bases and J lost 0, with 12 bases in between. CDR3 length: 15 amino acids. CDR1 is PRHDT and CDR2 is FYEKMQ in the germline V gene (reference sequence).

This clonotype was detected many times. The chain combines TRBV6-2 or TRBV6-3 with TRBJ1-2, with a weak D call TRBD1 (6 bases). CDR1 MNHEY and CDR2 SVGEGT come from the germline V gene. The germline V and J ends were trimmed by 0 bases and 8 bases, with 16 bases remaining between them. The CDR3 consists of 15 residues. CDR3: CASSYSLDSLQGYTF. CDR3 DNA: TGTGCCAGCAGTTACTCCCTGGACAGCCTGCAGGGCTACACCTTC.

This clonotype showed up many times. The chain employs TRBV9 and TRBJ2-5, with D tentatively TRBD2 (6 bases). CDR1 SGDLS and CDR2 YYNGEE come from the germline V gene. The V end lost 4 bases, the J end lost 0 bases, and 16 bases lay between the germline ends. This CDR3 region has 16 residues. This CDR3 is CASSPRGRGYQETQYF. The CDR3, as DNA: TGTGCCAGCAGCCCCCGGGGGAGAGGGTACCAAGAGACCCAGTACTTC.

This clonotype was seen repeatedly, ten times or more. The chain has TRBV28 and TRBJ1-1, with 7 bases matching TRBD1. This CDR3 region has 18 residues. Per the germline V gene, CDR1 is MDHEN and CDR2 is SYDVKM. Trimming cost V 2 bases and J 6 bases; bases outside gene matches: 18. CDR3: CASSLRLGRGEMTAEAFF. The CDR3 nucleotides are TGTGCCAGCAGTTTACGACTGGGCAGGGGGGAGATGACGGCTGAAGCTTTCTTT.